Below are 9 T cell receptor beta chains sequenced from a single sample in a study of regulatory dendritic cells for organ transplantation. The antigens of these receptors remain unknown. Sorted subsets were CFSE-labeled and cultured approximately 5 days with allogeneic dendritic cells. Clones were read by immunoSEQ multiplex PCR, and TCRdb kept only the in-frame ones, dropping some. The sample shows several thousand clones, 65% to 75% of them seen only once. Material: memory CD4+ T cells from blood cultured with dendritic cells. The subset is: CD45RO+ memory T cells. The receptors shown here come from a human donor in good health.

This chain uses TRBV11-2 with TRBJ2-3, with 9 bases lining up with TRBD1. J gave up 6 bases and V 7 bases, and 8 bases lay outside the gene matches. Germline V gene lookup returns CDR1 SGHAT and CDR2 FQNNGV. The CDR3 sequence is 14 residues long. The CDR3 DNA is TGTGCCAGCACCCCACAGGGGGCTGAGGATACGCAGTATTTT. This translates into CASTPQGAEDTQYF.

This rearrangement joins TRBV5-1 to TRBJ2-1; 7 nucleotides line up with TRBD2. J was trimmed by 9 bases and V by 2 bases; bases with no gene match: 2. The CDR3 length is 12 residues. Germline loops: CDR1 SGHRS, CDR2 YFSETQ. CDR3 amino acids: CASSFGEGEQFF. The CDR3 region has the DNA TGCGCCAGCAGCTTTGGGGAGGGTGAGCAGTTCTTC.

This chain connects TRBV7-9 to TRBJ1-4; TRBD1 aligns across 8 bases. V shed 11 bases, J shed 7 bases, and the junction held 9 bases outside the gene matches. The V gene's germline CDR1 is SEHNR and CDR2 FQNEAQ (reference sequence). The CDR3 loop spans 13 amino acids. This chain's CDR3 is CAGDRFEGEKLFF. The CDR3 region has the DNA TGTGCCGGGGACAGGTTCGAGGGTGAAAAACTGTTTTTT.

J is TRBJ1-2 and V is TRBV19, with 8 bases that match TRBD1. V was clipped by 4 bases and J by 3 bases; unmatched bases: 1. There are 13 residues in the CDR3. Germline V lookup: CDR1 LNHDA, CDR2 SQIVND (reference sequence). CDR3: CASSKTGDYGYTF. The CDR3 bases are TGTGCCAGTAGTAAGACAGGGGACTATGGCTACACCTTC.

The chain is built from TRBV11-1 and TRBJ1-1; TRBD1 matches 7 bases. V was pared by 5 bases and J by 1 base, with 7 bases of the junction left unmatched. The germline V gene has CDR1 SGHAT and CDR2 FQDESV (reference sequence). The CDR3 consists of 15 residues. The CDR3: CASSPRQGGNTEAFF. The CDR3, as DNA: TGTGCCAGCAGCCCCAGACAGGGTGGGAACACTGAAGCTTTCTTT.

J is TRBJ1-2 and V is TRBV5-5, with 8 bases lining up with TRBD1. The CDR3 extends over 15 amino acids. V shed 0 bases, J shed 3 bases, and the junction held 4 bases outside the gene matches. The germline gives CDR1 SGHKS, CDR2 YYEKEE (reference sequence). CDR3 sequence: CASSLGQGIDYGYTF. The CDR3 DNA sequence: TGTGCCAGCAGCTTGGGACAGGGGATTGACTATGGCTACACCTTC.

The chain uses TRBV5-4 and TRBJ2-5; D possibly corresponds to TRBD1 (6 bases). V shed 0 bases and J shed 7 bases, with 13 bases lying between them. This CDR3 has 14 residues. Per the germline V gene, CDR1 is SGHNT and CDR2 is YYREEE (reference sequence). CDR3 nucleotide sequence: TGTGCCAGCAGCTTGGATGGACAGTTGGCGACCCAGTACTTC. It translates to CASSLDGQLATQYF.

The J gene is TRBJ1-1, the V gene TRBV19, with D unclear. This CDR3 region has 16 residues. V was trimmed by 3 bases and J by 2 bases, leaving 16 bases between them. CDR1 is LNHDA and CDR2 is SQIVND in the germline V gene (reference sequence). CDR3 DNA sequence: TGTGCCAGTAGTATTAGGTGGGCGGGCACTAACACTGAAGCTTTCTTT. Translating it yields CASSIRWAGTNTEAFF.

The rearrangement links TRBV10-3 to TRBJ1-5, with D unresolved. Deletions cut 2 bases from V and 4 bases from J, with 3 bases between. The V gene's germline CDR1 is ENHRY and CDR2 SYGVKD. CDR3 length: 12 amino acids. CDR3 loop: CAISEQNQPQHF. In DNA form, the CDR3 reads TGTGCCATCAGTGAGCAAAATCAGCCCCAGCATTTT.